Listed below are T cell receptor beta chains from one sample, sequenced in a study of regulatory T cells in long-lasting Graves disease. TCRdb re-analysed the multiplex PCR reads in MiXCR, keeping a single row per CDR3 protein. The sample shows fewer than 550,000 distinct CDR3 sequences, 20% to 25% of them seen only once. This sample comprised peripheral blood mononuclear cells (PBMCs), obtained when the disease was refractory, from a patient treated with antithyroid drugs. These receptors all come from a female donor with Graves disease. The CDR3 runs from the conserved cysteine through the conserved F or W. A D gene is named only where the DNA matches it firmly. The size field is filled for only some rows; it gives once, few, many or a size class.

D: .; J: TRBJ2-7; size: many; V: TRBV10-3; DNA: TGTGCCATCAGTGAGGCTATAGCGGTTCCCTACGAGCAGTACTTC; CDR3: CAISEAIAVPYEQYF
D: TRBD1; J: TRBJ1-4; size: many; V: TRBV12-3/TRBV12-4; DNA: TGTGCCAGCAGCGACAGGGGAGGAGAAAAACTGTTTTTT; CDR3: CASSDRGGEKLFF
D: .; J: TRBJ2-5; size: many; V: TRBV6-1; DNA: TGTGCCAGCCAATTGGGGGGCCACCAAGAGACCCAGTACTTC; CDR3: CASQLGGHQETQYF
D: .; J: TRBJ1-6; size: few; V: TRBV5-1; DNA: TGCGCCAGCAGCTTCGTCAGCAATTCACCCCTCCACTTT; CDR3: CASSFVSNSPLHF
D: .; J: TRBJ2-7; size: .; V: TRBV4-2; DNA: TGTGCCAGCAGCCAATTCGTCCAGGGCGTCTACGAGCAGTACTTC; CDR3: CASSQFVQGVYEQYF
D: .; J: TRBJ2-7; size: .; V: TRBV29-1; DNA: TGCAGCGTGGGGGAAAGGCTGGCCGAGCAGTACTTC; CDR3: CSVGERLAEQYF
D: .; J: TRBJ2-5; size: many; V: TRBV20-1; DNA: TGCAGTGCTTCAACTGCTGATGAGACCCAGTACTTC; CDR3: CSASTADETQYF
D: .; J: TRBJ2-7; size: .; V: TRBV3-1; DNA: TGTGCCAGCAGCCAAGCCGACGTCGAGCAGTACTTC; CDR3: CASSQADVEQYF
D: .; J: TRBJ1-2; size: .; V: TRBV6-2/TRBV6-3; DNA: TGTGCCAGCAGGGGGGGGGGGGGACTCCACTATGGCTACACCTTC; CDR3: CASRGGGGLHYGYTF
D: .; J: TRBJ2-7; size: many; V: TRBV6-5; DNA: TGTGCCAGCAGTTACTCTGGGGCGACCTACGAGCAGTACTTC; CDR3: CASSYSGATYEQYF
D: .; J: TRBJ2-3; size: .; V: TRBV27; DNA: TGTGCCAGCAGTCACAATGAGGACGGGACTAGCACAGATACGCAGTATTTT; CDR3: CASSHNEDGTSTDTQYF
D: .; J: TRBJ1-5; size: many; V: TRBV2; DNA: TGTGCCAGCAGTGCTTTGGCAGGGAGTCAGCCCCAGCATTTT; CDR3: CASSALAGSQPQHF
D: .; J: TRBJ1-5; size: .; V: TRBV7-2; DNA: TGTGCCAGCAGCTCCGGAGGGGGTCCGCCCCAGCATTTT; CDR3: CASSSGGGPPQHF
D: .; J: TRBJ1-1; size: many; V: TRBV28; DNA: TGTGCCAGCAGACTGGGGGACACTGAAGCTTTCTTT; CDR3: CASRLGDTEAFF
D: TRBD1; J: TRBJ2-7; size: few; V: TRBV20-1; DNA: TGCAGTGCTAGAGATTTTGGGACAGGTTTTGGCGAGCAGTACTTC; CDR3: CSARDFGTGFGEQYF
D: .; J: TRBJ2-5; size: many; V: TRBV11-3; DNA: TGTGCCAGCAGCTTACAATTAGGCCTTGAGACCCAGTACTTC; CDR3: CASSLQLGLETQYF
D: .; J: TRBJ1-6; size: few; V: TRBV11-2; DNA: TGTGCCAGCAGCTTAGTCAGCCAGGCATTCCACTCACCCCTCCACTTT; CDR3: CASSLVSQAFHSPLHF
D: .; J: TRBJ1-6; size: few; V: TRBV11-2; DNA: TGTGCCAGCAGCTTCAGGGGCTCGAATTCACCCCTCCACTTT; CDR3: CASSFRGSNSPLHF
D: .; J: TRBJ1-2; size: .; V: TRBV30; DNA: TGTGCCTGGAGTGTAGCAGGGTCTCTCTTCGGCTACACCTTC; CDR3: CAWSVAGSLFGYTF
D: TRBD2; J: TRBJ2-5; size: .; V: TRBV10-3; DNA: TGTGCCATCAGTGGGACTAGCAAGACTAAAGAGACCCAGTACTTC; CDR3: CAISGTSKTKETQYF
D: .; J: TRBJ1-2; size: .; V: TRBV6-4; DNA: TGTGCCAGCAGTTACGGACAGCAACTCTATGGCTACACCTTC; CDR3: CASSYGQQLYGYTF
D: .; J: TRBJ1-1; size: once; V: TRBV7-8; DNA: TGTGCCAGCAACACACGGGGGTCAACTGAAGCTTTCTTT; CDR3: CASNTRGSTEAFF
D: .; J: TRBJ2-7; size: many; V: TRBV20-1; DNA: TGCAGTGCTAGAGAAAACTTCAATAGGGAGCAGTACTTC; CDR3: CSARENFNREQYF
D: TRBD1; J: TRBJ2-7; size: many; V: TRBV6-1; DNA: TGTGCCAGCAGTGCATTCGGGGGACAGGGCTACGAGCAGTACTTC; CDR3: CASSAFGGQGYEQYF
D: TRBD1; J: TRBJ1-2; size: many; V: TRBV11-1; DNA: TGTGCCAGCAGCCCGGGTGGATACAGGGGAGTTTATGGCTACACCTTC; CDR3: CASSPGGYRGVYGYTF
D: .; J: TRBJ1-1; size: .; V: TRBV19; DNA: TGTGCCAGTAGTATCCCGCCCGGCACGAGACCCAATTATTATGGCACTGAAGCTTTCTTT; CDR3: CASSIPPGTRPNYYGTEAFF
D: .; J: TRBJ2-7; size: once; V: TRBV9; DNA: TGTGCCAGCAGCGTAGGGGCAGGGGATTGGGAGCAGTACTTC; CDR3: CASSVGAGDWEQYF
D: .; J: TRBJ1-5; size: few; V: TRBV24-1; DNA: TGTGCCACCAGTGATCTGACAGAGCCCCTACAGCCCCAGCATTTT; CDR3: CATSDLTEPLQPQHF
D: .; J: TRBJ2-7; size: many; V: TRBV2; DNA: TGTGCCAGCAGTGAACAAGGACACGGGTCCTACGAGCAGTACTTC; CDR3: CASSEQGHGSYEQYF
D: .; J: TRBJ2-7; size: many; V: TRBV12-3/TRBV12-4; DNA: TGTGCCAGCAGTTCCCAGGGGACTTCCTACGAGCAGTACTTC; CDR3: CASSSQGTSYEQYF
D: .; J: TRBJ2-2; size: few; V: TRBV12-3/TRBV12-4; DNA: TGTGCCAGCAGTTTAGGACTCGGGCCCGGGGAGCTGTTTTTT; CDR3: CASSLGLGPGELFF
D: TRBD1; J: TRBJ2-7; size: many; V: TRBV13; DNA: TGTGCCAGCAGTTTCGACAGGGAAGAGCAGTACTTC; CDR3: CASSFDREEQYF
D: TRBD1; J: TRBJ1-2; size: .; V: TRBV29-1; DNA: TGCAGCGTTGGGACAGGGGGCGCCTATGGCTACACCTTC; CDR3: CSVGTGGAYGYTF
D: TRBD2; J: TRBJ2-2; size: many; V: TRBV12-3/TRBV12-4; DNA: TGTGCCAGCAGTTTTAACCCAATATTGGGTAGCGGGGGGAAGAACACCGGGGAGCTGTTTTTT; CDR3: CASSFNPILGSGGKNTGELFF
D: .; J: TRBJ1-4; size: many; V: TRBV28; DNA: TGTGCCAGCAGTTTCCTTCCCCCGATGAGTAGTAATGAAAAACTGTTTTTT; CDR3: CASSFLPPMSSNEKLFF
D: .; J: TRBJ2-7; size: many; V: TRBV2; DNA: TGTGCCAGCAGCCTGGCTTGGCGGTACGAGCAGTACTTC; CDR3: CASSLAWRYEQYF
D: .; J: TRBJ1-2; size: many; V: TRBV28; DNA: TGTGCCACCGAGAAGTATCGCGGGACTAACTATGGCTACACCTTC; CDR3: CATEKYRGTNYGYTF
D: .; J: TRBJ2-7; size: .; V: TRBV9; DNA: TGTGCCAGCAGCGTGGCCCCCCAGTACGAGCAGTACTTC; CDR3: CASSVAPQYEQYF
D: .; J: TRBJ1-1; size: many; V: TRBV15; DNA: TGTGCCACCAGCAGAGATAGGGTGAACACTGAAGCTTTCTTT; CDR3: CATSRDRVNTEAFF
D: .; J: TRBJ1-4; size: many; V: TRBV12-3/TRBV12-4; DNA: TGTGCCAGCAGTCCAACGGACACCACTCGGGAAAAACTGTTTTTT; CDR3: CASSPTDTTREKLFF
D: .; J: TRBJ2-1; size: .; V: TRBV6-1; DNA: TGTGCCAGCAGTGAAGAGGTAACAGTCTCCCCTAACAATGAGCAGTTCTTC; CDR3: CASSEEVTVSPNNEQFF
D: .; J: TRBJ2-7; size: many; V: TRBV5-1; DNA: TGCGCCAGCAGCTTGGTTCCGGGGGCGGTCTACGAGCAGTACTTC; CDR3: CASSLVPGAVYEQYF
D: .; J: TRBJ2-7; size: many; V: TRBV28; DNA: TGTGCCAGCAGAACCGGACCAAGCAGCTCCTACGAGCAGTACTTC; CDR3: CASRTGPSSSYEQYF
D: .; J: TRBJ1-5; size: few; V: TRBV30; DNA: TGTGCCTGGAGCGGACAGTCCGCCTATCAGCCCCAGCATTTT; CDR3: CAWSGQSAYQPQHF
D: .; J: TRBJ1-6; size: many; V: TRBV12-3/TRBV12-4; DNA: TGTGCCAGCAGACAGGAGGTACTTTCACCCCTCCACTTT; CDR3: CASRQEVLSPLHF
D: .; J: TRBJ2-5; size: many; V: TRBV14; DNA: TGTGCCAGCAGCCCGACAACGGGAGAGACCCAGTACTTC; CDR3: CASSPTTGETQYF
D: .; J: TRBJ1-4; size: many; V: TRBV20-1; DNA: TGCAGTGCTAGAGACCGGGGGGCATGGCTGTTTTTT; CDR3: CSARDRGAWLFF
D: .; J: TRBJ1-1; size: .; V: TRBV20-1; DNA: TGCAGTGCTAGCGATTGGGACACCGTGGCCATGAACACTGAAGCTTTCTTT; CDR3: CSASDWDTVAMNTEAFF
D: .; J: TRBJ2-7; size: few; V: TRBV3-1; DNA: TGTGCCAGCAGCCAAGCTTATCCGGGGAGCTCCTACGAGCAGTACTTC; CDR3: CASSQAYPGSSYEQYF
D: .; J: TRBJ2-2; size: many; V: TRBV28; DNA: TGTGCCAGCAGTTTCTTCGACAGGAACACCGGGGAGCTGTTTTTT; CDR3: CASSFFDRNTGELFF
D: .; J: TRBJ1-4; size: many; V: TRBV2; DNA: TGTGCCAGCAATCCAACCGGTAATGAAAAACTGTTTTTT; CDR3: CASNPTGNEKLFF
D: .; J: TRBJ1-5; size: .; V: TRBV7-9; DNA: TGTGCCAGCAGCCTAGCTCCAGGTAATCAGCCCCAGCATTTT; CDR3: CASSLAPGNQPQHF
D: TRBD2; J: TRBJ2-7; size: many; V: TRBV12-3/TRBV12-4; DNA: TGTGCCAGCAGTTCTCTTGCGGGAGTTGACGAGCAGTACTTC; CDR3: CASSSLAGVDEQYF
D: .; J: TRBJ1-2; size: few; V: TRBV30; DNA: TGTGCCTGGAATATGGGTTATGGCTACACCTTC; CDR3: CAWNMGYGYTF
D: .; J: TRBJ1-5; size: few; V: TRBV28; DNA: TGTGCCAGCAGTTTGGACTACAGGCCAAGTAATCAGCCCCAGCATTTT; CDR3: CASSLDYRPSNQPQHF